These 21 T cell receptor beta chains were all obtained from the same sample, sequenced in a study of T cell responses to AZD1222 COVID-19 vaccine. Measured with immunoSEQ multiplex PCR; TCRdb has only the in-frame clones, and not every one. The table records about 160,000 clones, under 95% of them present only once. The sequences come from peripheral blood, collected on day 0 of MenACWY control vaccination. These receptors originate from an adult in good health.

CDR3 loop: CASSLPRGTRRENEQFF. CDR3 coding DNA: TGTGCCAGCAGTCTACCCCGGGGAACTAGACGGGAAAATGAGCAGTTCTTC. The chain joins TRBV2 to TRBJ2-1; a possible D gene is TRBD2 (5 bases). This CDR3 region has 17 residues. V was cut by 5 bases and J by 7 bases, with 24 bases left in between. Germline V gene data show CDR1 as SNHLY and CDR2 as FYNNEI.

The chain carries TRBV30 and TRBJ1-1; no definite D call. The V end was cut by 5 bases, the J end by 0 bases, with 10 bases between. The CDR3 is 13 amino acids. The germline V gene encodes CDR1 GTSNPN and CDR2 SVGIG (reference sequence). This CDR3 reads CAWVGPLNTEAFF. CDR3 nucleotides: TGTGCCTGGGTGGGTCCCCTGAACACTGAAGCTTTCTTT.

The genes are TRBV9 and TRBJ2-7, with TRBD2 matching over 9 bases. The CDR3 extends over 15 amino acids. J lost 1 base, V lost 3 bases, and 5 bases had no gene match. Germline-derived CDR1 and CDR2 are SGDLS and YYNGEE. The DNA for the CDR3 is TGTGCCAGCAGCGCTGGGACTAGCTGGTCCTACGAGCAGTACTTC. Translating gives CASSAGTSWSYEQYF.

Comments on this clone: The same CDR3 is also encoded by other DNA sequences in this sample. The J gene is TRBJ1-1, the V gene TRBV7-2, with D perhaps matching TRBD1 (6 bases). V was shortened by 0 bases and J by 1 base, with 6 bases between the two germline ends. CDR1 and CDR2 from the germline V gene are SGHTA and FQGNSA. The CDR3 covers 14 residues. CDR3: CASSLAGGNTEAFF. CDR3 DNA sequence: TGTGCCAGCAGCTTAGCAGGGGGGAACACTGAAGCTTTCTTT.

Worth noting for this clone: Other DNA sequences from this sample encode an identical CDR3 as well. The chain carries TRBV6-5 and TRBJ1-1; D unclear. Looked up from germline, CDR1 is MNHEY and CDR2 is SVGAGI. V lost 3 bases to trimming and J lost 1 base, with 6 bases between them. The CDR3 is 13 residues long. CDR3 nucleotides: TGTGCCAGCAGTTATAGCAGGAACACTGAAGCTTTCTTT. Its translation: CASSYSRNTEAFF.

V usage is TRBV23-1 and J usage is TRBJ1-2; D unclear. TRBV23-1 is an ORF; its function is uncertain. V lost 4 bases and J 2 bases, leaving 11 bases between the germline ends. The CDR3 is 14 residues long. Here the CDR3 reads CASSRRPGNYGYTF. The CDR3 bases are TGCGCCAGCAGTCGCCGGCCGGGGAACTATGGCTACACCTTC.

The chain has TRBV4-2 and TRBJ2-1, with TRBD2 identical over 12 bases. Germline V gene sequence: CDR1 LGHNA, CDR2 YNFKEQ. Losses at the gene ends were 3 bases for V and 3 bases for J; bases not matched to a gene: 9. This CDR3 spans 18 amino acids. CDR3 bases: TGTGCCAGCAGCCACGCCGGGACTAGCGGGTCACTCTACAATGAGCAGTTCTTC. Translated, it gives CASSHAGTSGSLYNEQFF.

The chain carries TRBV10-3 and TRBJ1-6, with no clear D. Germline V gene lookup returns CDR1 ENHRY and CDR2 SYGVKD. CDR3 length: 15 residues. V dropped 0 bases and J dropped 7 bases, with 10 bases sitting between them. This CDR3 is CAISESSGRNSPLHF. The CDR3 bases are TGTGCCATCAGTGAGTCGAGTGGACGGAATTCACCCCTCCACTTT.

V usage is TRBV18 and J usage is TRBJ1-2; D not resolved. From germline, CDR1 is KGHSH and CDR2 LQKENI. With 2 bases removed from V and 2 bases from J, the gap between germline ends came to 12 bases. The CDR3 totals 15 residues. CDR3 sequence (DNA): TGTGCCAGCTCACCATGGAGGATTGAAAACTATGGCTACACCTTC. Its protein is CASSPWRIENYGYTF.

The rearrangement joins TRBV28 to TRBJ2-3, with 11 bases matching TRBD2. V lost 6 bases and J lost 2; bases outside the gene matches: 7. CDR1 MDHEN and CDR2 SYDVKM come from the germline V gene. CDR3 size: 16 residues. In nucleotides, the CDR3 is TGTGCCAGCAGCCGCGGACTAGCGGGCTCCACAGATACGCAGTATTTT. Translation gives CASSRGLAGSTDTQYF.

This chain uses TRBV2 with TRBJ1-2; no clear D. This CDR3 has 15 amino acids. V lost 1 base, J lost 0 bases, and 9 bases lay in between. The germline V gene has CDR1 SNHLY and CDR2 FYNNEI. The CDR3 loop is CASSEGGRANYGYTF. The CDR3 region has the DNA TGTGCCAGCAGTGAAGGCGGCAGAGCTAACTATGGCTACACCTTC.

This clone was picked up one time. The J gene is TRBJ2-1, the V gene TRBV4-2, with TRBD2 matching over 10 bases. This CDR3 contains 15 residues. The V gene end was trimmed by 4 bases and the J gene end by 8 bases; junction bases not matched to a gene: 8. Germline assignment: CDR1 LGHNA and CDR2 YNFKEQ. DNA of the CDR3: TGTGCCAGCAGCCGCCTAGCGGGAGAAAGTGATGAGCAGTTCTTC. Its protein product is CASSRLAGESDEQFF.

The rearrangement uses TRBV29-1 and TRBJ1-1, with D maybe TRBD1 (6 bases). Looked up from germline, CDR1 is SQVTM and CDR2 is ANQGSEA. The CDR3 is 13 residues long. The ends were cut back, 6 bases at V and 5 bases at J, with 16 bases in the middle. The CDR3 DNA sequence: TGCAGCGTACAACAGGGAGGGGAAACTGAAGCTTTCTTT. Amino acids: CSVQQGGETEAFF.

The rearrangement uses TRBV20-1 and TRBJ1-5, with D uncertain. Germline V gene sequence: CDR1 DFQATT, CDR2 SNEGSKA (reference sequence). V shed 3 bases and J shed 4 bases, with 13 bases lying between them. The CDR3 extends over 14 amino acids. Here the CDR3 DNA reads TGCAGTGCTAGTGGGTACAGCGAGAATCAGCCCCAGCATTTT. The encoded protein is CSASGYSENQPQHF.

The chain combines TRBV28 with TRBJ2-1; 7 bases fit TRBD2. CDR3 length: 14 residues. After removal of 6 bases from V and 7 bases from J, the junction contained 9 bases not matched to a gene. Germline V gene lookup returns CDR1 MDHEN and CDR2 SYDVKM. The CDR3 protein is CASSLRGRVNEQFF. CDR3 DNA: TGTGCCAGCAGCTTGCGGGGGAGGGTGAATGAGCAGTTCTTC.

V gene TRBV2 combines with J gene TRBJ1-3; no definite D call. The germline CDR1 and CDR2 sequences are SNHLY and FYNNEI. Trimming took off 4 bases at V and 2 bases at J, with 3 bases between the two ends. This CDR3 has 12 residues. The CDR3 here is CASSATGNTIYF. The CDR3 DNA sequence: TGTGCCAGCAGTGCGACTGGAAACACCATATATTTT.

This clone was recorded only once. The chain has TRBV5-1 and TRBJ1-6; 8 bases agree with TRBD1. Per germline, CDR1 SGHRS and CDR2 YFSETQ. The J segment lost 7 bases and the V segment lost 3 bases, leaving 9 bases of the junction unmatched. The CDR3 consists of 16 residues. This CDR3 reads CASSSDPDRGNSPLHF. For the CDR3, the DNA is TGCGCCAGCAGCTCAGACCCCGACAGGGGCAATTCACCCCTCCACTTT.

This chain joins TRBV6-5 and TRBJ1-4; 8 bases map to TRBD1. This CDR3 region has 15 residues. V lost 7 bases to trimming and J lost 1 base; unmatched junction nucleotides: 5. Germline assignment: CDR1 MNHEY and CDR2 SVGAGI. As DNA, the CDR3 is TGTGCCAGCAACCCCGACAGGGGAACTAATGAAAAACTGTTTTTT. It yields the protein CASNPDRGTNEKLFF.

The V gene is TRBV6-5, the J gene TRBJ2-7; D perhaps matches TRBD1 (6 bases). The CDR3 extends over 14 amino acids. Germline values: CDR1 MNHEY, CDR2 SVGAGI. Trimming took 7 bases from V and 7 from J, leaving 20 bases between them. The CDR3 nucleotides read TGTGCCAGCACCGGACAGCCCTTAAGAGGGGAGCAGTACTTC. Amino acid sequence: CASTGQPLRGEQYF.

J is TRBJ1-2 and V is TRBV30; D not certain. Germline loops: CDR1 GTSNPN, CDR2 SVGIG (reference sequence). Trimming stripped 5 bases from V and 4 bases from J, with 17 bases between. The CDR3 totals 14 residues. Here the CDR3 reads CAWGGDKTIYGYTF. The CDR3 region has the DNA TGTGCCTGGGGAGGCGATAAGACTATCTATGGCTACACCTTC.

The chain is built from TRBV27 and TRBJ2-2; 12 nucleotides line up with TRBD2. V dropped 7 bases and J dropped 2; count of bases not matched to a gene: 5. The CDR3 covers 16 residues. CDR1 MNHEY and CDR2 SMNVEV come from the germline V gene (reference sequence). CDR3 nucleotide sequence: TGTGCCAGCAAACGGACTAGCGGGGCCAACACCGGGGAGCTGTTTTTT. Its protein product is CASKRTSGANTGELFF.